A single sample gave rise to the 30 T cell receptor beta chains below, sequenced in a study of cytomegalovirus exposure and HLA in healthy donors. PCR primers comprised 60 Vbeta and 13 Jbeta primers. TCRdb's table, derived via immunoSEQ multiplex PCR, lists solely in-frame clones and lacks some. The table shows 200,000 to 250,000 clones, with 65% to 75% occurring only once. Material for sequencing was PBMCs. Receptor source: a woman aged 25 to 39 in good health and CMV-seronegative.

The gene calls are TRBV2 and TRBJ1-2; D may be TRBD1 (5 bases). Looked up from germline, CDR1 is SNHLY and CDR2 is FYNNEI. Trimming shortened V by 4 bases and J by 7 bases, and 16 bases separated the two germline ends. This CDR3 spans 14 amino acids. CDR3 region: CASSVRRGVGGYTF. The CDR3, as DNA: TGTGCCAGCAGTGTAAGGAGGGGAGTAGGTGGCTACACCTTC.

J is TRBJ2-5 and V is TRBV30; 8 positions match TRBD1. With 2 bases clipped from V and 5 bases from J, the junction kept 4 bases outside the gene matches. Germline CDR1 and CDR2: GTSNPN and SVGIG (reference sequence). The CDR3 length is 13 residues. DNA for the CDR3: TGTGCCTGGAGTCAGACAGGGGCCGAGACCCAGTACTTC. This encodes CAWSQTGAETQYF.

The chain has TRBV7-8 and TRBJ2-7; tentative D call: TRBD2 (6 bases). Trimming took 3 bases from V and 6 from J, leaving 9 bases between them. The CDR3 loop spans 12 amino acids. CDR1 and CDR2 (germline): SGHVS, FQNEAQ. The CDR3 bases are TGTGCCAGCAGCTTTTTCGGGGGCGAGCAGTACTTC. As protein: CASSFFGGEQYF.

CDR3 protein: CASRLRGNTEAFF. CDR3 sequence (DNA): TGTGCCAGCAGGCTTCGAGGGAACACTGAAGCTTTCTTT. The J gene is TRBJ1-1, the V gene TRBV2, with D hard to call. CDR3 length: 13 amino acids. Per germline, CDR1 SNHLY and CDR2 FYNNEI. The germline V and J ends were trimmed by 6 bases and 1 base, with 9 bases remaining between them.

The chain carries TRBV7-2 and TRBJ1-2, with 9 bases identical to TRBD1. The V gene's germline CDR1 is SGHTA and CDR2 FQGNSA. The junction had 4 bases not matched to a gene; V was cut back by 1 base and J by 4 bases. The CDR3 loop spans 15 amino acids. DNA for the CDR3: TGTGCCAGCAGCTTAGGGACAGGGGAGATCTATGGCTACACCTTC. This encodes CASSLGTGEIYGYTF.

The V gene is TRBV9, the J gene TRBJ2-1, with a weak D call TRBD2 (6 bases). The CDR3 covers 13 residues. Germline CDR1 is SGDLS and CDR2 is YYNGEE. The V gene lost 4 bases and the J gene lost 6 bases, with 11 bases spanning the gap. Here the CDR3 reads CASSMGRGNEQFF. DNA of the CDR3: TGTGCCAGCAGCATGGGGCGGGGCAATGAGCAGTTCTTC.

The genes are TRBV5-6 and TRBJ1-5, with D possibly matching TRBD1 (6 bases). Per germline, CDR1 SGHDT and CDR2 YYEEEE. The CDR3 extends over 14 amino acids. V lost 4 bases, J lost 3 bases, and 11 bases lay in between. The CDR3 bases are TGTGCCAGCAGCGCCACAGGGTTCAATCAGCCCCAGCATTTT. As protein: CASSATGFNQPQHF. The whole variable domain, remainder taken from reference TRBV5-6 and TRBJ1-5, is DAGVTQSPTHLIKTRGQQVTLRCSPKSGHDTVSWYQQALGQGPQFIFQYYEEEERQRGNFPDRFSGHQFPNYSSELNVNALLLGDSALYLCASSATGFNQPQHFGDGTRLSIL.

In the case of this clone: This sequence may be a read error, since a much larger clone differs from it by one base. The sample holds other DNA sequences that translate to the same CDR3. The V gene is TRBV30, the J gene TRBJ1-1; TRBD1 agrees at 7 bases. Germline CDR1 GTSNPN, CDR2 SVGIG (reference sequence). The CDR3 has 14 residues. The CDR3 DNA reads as TGTGCCTGGAGTGCGACAGGGTTTAACACGGAAGCTTTCTTT. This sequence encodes CAWSATGFNTEAFF.

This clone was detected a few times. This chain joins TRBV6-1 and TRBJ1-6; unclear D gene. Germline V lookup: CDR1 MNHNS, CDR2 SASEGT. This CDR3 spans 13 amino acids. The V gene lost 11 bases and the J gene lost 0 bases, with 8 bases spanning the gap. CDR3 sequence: CASSGSYNSPLHF. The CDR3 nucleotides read TGTGCCTCCTCGGGCTCCTATAATTCACCCCTCCACTTT.

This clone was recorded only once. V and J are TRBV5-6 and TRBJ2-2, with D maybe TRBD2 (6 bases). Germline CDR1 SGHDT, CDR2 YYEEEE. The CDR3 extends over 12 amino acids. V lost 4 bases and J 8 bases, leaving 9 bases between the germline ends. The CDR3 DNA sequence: TGTGCCAGCAGCATGGGGAGGGGGGAGCTGTTTTTT. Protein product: CASSMGRGELFF.

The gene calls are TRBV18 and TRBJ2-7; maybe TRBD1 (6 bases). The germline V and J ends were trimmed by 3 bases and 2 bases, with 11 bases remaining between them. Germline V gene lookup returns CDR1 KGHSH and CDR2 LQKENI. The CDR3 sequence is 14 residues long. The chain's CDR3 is CASSPRTDPYEQYF. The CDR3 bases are TGTGCCAGCTCACCCCGGACAGACCCCTACGAGCAGTACTTC.

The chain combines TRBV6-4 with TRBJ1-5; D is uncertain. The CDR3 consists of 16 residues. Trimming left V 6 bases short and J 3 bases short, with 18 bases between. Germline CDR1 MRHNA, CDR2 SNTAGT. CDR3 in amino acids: CASRLKGGGYNQPQHF. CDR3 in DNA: TGTGCCAGCAGACTCAAGGGTGGCGGGTACAATCAGCCCCAGCATTTT.

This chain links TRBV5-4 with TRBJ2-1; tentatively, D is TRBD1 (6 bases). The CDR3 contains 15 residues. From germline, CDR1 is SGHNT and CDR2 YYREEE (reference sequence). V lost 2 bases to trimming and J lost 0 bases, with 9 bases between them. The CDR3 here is CASSLQGLSYNEQFF. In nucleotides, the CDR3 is TGTGCCAGCAGCTTACAGGGCCTCTCCTACAATGAGCAGTTCTTC. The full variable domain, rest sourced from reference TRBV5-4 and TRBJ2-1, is ETGVTQSPTHLIKTRGQQVTLRCSSQSGHNTVSWYQQALGQGPQFIFQYYREEENGRGNFPPRFSGLQFPNYSSELNVNALELDDSALYLCASSLQGLSYNEQFFGPGTRLTVL.

CDR3 nucleotide sequence: TGTGCCTGGAGTGTACTAGTGGACTCATCACTGGGAGGCTACACCTTC. Protein: CAWSVLVDSSLGGYTF. The chain couples TRBV30 to TRBJ1-2; no firm D call. The CDR3 consists of 16 residues. The V end lost 0 bases, the J end lost 8 bases, and 22 bases lay between the germline ends. Per the germline V gene, CDR1 is GTSNPN and CDR2 is SVGIG (reference sequence).

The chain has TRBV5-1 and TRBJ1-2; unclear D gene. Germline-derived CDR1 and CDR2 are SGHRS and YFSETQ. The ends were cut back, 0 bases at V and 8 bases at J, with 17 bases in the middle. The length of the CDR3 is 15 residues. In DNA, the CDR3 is TGCGCCAGCAGCTTGGAGGGTCAGACGAGGGTAGGCTACACCTTC. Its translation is CASSLEGQTRVGYTF.

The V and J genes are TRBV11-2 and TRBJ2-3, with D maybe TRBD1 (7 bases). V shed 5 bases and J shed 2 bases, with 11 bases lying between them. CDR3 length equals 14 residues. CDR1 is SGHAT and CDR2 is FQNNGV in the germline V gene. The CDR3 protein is CASSRGTVTDTQYF. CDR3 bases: TGTGCCAGCAGCCGCGGGACAGTCACAGATACGCAGTATTTT.

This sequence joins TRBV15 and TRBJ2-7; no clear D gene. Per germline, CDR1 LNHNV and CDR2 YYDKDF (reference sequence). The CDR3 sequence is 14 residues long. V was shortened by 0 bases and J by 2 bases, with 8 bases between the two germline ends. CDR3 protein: CATSRDRGTYEQYF. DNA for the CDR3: TGTGCCACCAGCAGAGATAGAGGAACCTACGAGCAGTACTTC.

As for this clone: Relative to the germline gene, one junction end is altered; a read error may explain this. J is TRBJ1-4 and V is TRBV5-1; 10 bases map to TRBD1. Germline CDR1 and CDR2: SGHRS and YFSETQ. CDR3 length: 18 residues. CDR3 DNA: TGCGCCATCAGCTTGGATGGGACAGGGGTTGCAACTAATGAAAAACTGTTTTTT. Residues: CAISLDGTGVATNEKLFF.

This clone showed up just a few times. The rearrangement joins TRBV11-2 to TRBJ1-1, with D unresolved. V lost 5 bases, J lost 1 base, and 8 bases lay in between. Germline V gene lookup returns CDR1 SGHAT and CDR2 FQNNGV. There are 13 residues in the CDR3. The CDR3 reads CASSPYGNTEAFF. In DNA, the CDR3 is TGTGCCAGCAGCCCCTATGGGAACACTGAAGCTTTCTTT.

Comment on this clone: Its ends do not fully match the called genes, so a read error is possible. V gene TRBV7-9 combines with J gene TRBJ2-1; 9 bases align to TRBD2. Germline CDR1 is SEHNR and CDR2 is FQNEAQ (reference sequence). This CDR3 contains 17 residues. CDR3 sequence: CSSSFRSGGNIYNEQFF. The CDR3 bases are TGTTCCAGCAGCTTTCGGAGCGGGGGGAACATTTACAATGAGCAGTTCTTC.

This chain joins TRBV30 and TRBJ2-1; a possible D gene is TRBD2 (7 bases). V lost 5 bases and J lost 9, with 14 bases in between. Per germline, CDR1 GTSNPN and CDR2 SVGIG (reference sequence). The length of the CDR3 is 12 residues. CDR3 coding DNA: TGTGCCTGGGGGGGGGCCTATGGTGAGCAGTTCTTC. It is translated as CAWGGAYGEQFF.

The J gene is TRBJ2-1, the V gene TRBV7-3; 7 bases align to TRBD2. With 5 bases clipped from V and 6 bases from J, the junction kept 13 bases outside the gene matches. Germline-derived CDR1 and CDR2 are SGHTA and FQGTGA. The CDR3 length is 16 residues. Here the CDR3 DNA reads TGTGCCAGCAGCCCTGCCTCGGGGGAGGGCCTCAATGAGCAGTTCTTC. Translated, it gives CASSPASGEGLNEQFF.

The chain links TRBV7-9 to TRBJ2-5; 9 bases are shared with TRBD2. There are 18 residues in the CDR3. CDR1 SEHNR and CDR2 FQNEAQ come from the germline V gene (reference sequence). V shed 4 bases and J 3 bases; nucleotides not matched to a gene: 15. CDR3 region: CASSWLTGASGEEETQYF. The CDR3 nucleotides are TGTGCCAGCAGCTGGCTTACAGGGGCTAGCGGGGAGGAAGAGACCCAGTACTTC.

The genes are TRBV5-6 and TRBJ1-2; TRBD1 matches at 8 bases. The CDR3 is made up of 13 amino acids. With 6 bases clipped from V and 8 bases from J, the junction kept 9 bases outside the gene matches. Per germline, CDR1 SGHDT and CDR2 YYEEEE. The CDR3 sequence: CASTRTGPPGYTF. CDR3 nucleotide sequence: TGTGCCAGCACAAGGACAGGGCCCCCGGGCTACACCTTC. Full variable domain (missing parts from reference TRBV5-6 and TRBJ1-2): DAGVTQSPTHLIKTRGQQVTLRCSPKSGHDTVSWYQQALGQGPQFIFQYYEEEERQRGNFPDRFSGHQFPNYSSELNVNALLLGDSALYLCASTRTGPPGYTFGSGTRLTVV.

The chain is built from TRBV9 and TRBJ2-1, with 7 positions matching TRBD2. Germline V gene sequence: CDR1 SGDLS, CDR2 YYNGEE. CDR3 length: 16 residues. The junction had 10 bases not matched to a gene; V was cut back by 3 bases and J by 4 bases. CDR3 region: CASSAVRLAGYNEQFF. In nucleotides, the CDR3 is TGTGCCAGCAGCGCCGTCAGATTAGCGGGTTACAATGAGCAGTTCTTC.

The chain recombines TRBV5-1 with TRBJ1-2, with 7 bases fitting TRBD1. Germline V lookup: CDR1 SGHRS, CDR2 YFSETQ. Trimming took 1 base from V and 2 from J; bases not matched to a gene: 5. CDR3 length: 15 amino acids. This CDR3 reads CASSLTGEKNYGYTF. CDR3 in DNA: TGCGCCAGCAGCTTGACAGGGGAGAAGAACTATGGCTACACCTTC. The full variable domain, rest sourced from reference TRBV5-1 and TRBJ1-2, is KAGVTQTPRYLIKTRGQQVTLSCSPISGHRSVSWYQQTPGQGLQFLFEYFSETQRNKGNFPGRFSGRQFSNSRSEMNVSTLELGDSALYLCASSLTGEKNYGYTFGSGTRLTVV.

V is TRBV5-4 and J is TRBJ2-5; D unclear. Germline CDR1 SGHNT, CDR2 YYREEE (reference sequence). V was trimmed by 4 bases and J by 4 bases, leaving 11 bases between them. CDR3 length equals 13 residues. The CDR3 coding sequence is TGTGCCAGCAGCCGATCCGTAGCAGAGACCCAGTACTTC. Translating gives CASSRSVAETQYF.

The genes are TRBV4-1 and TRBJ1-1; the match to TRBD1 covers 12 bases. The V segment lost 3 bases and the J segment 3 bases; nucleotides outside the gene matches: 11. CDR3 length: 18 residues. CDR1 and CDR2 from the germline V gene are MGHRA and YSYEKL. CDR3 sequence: CASSQGTGGRFLYTEAFF. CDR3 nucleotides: TGCGCCAGCAGCCAGGGGACAGGGGGCCGTTTCTTGTACACTGAAGCTTTCTTT.

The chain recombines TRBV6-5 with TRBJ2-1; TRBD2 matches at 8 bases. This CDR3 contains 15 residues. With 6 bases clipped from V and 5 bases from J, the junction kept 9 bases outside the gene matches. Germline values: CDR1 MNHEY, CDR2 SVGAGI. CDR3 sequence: CASSLPGLGDNEQFF. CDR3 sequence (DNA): TGTGCCAGCAGCCTCCCGGGACTAGGAGACAATGAGCAGTTCTTC.

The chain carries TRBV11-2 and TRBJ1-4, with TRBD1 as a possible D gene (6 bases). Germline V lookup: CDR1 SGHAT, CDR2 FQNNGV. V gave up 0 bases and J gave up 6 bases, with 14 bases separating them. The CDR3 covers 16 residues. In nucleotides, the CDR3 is TGTGCCAGCAGCTTAGAATTGGGACAAGGGGATGAAAAACTGTTTTTT. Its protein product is CASSLELGQGDEKLFF. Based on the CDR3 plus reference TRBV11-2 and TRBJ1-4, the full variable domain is EAGVAQSPRYKIIEKRQSVAFWCNPISGHATLYWYQQILGQGPKLLIQFQNNGVVDDSQLPKDRFSAERLKGVDSTLKIQPAKLEDSAVYLCASSLELGQGDEKLFFGSGTQLSVL.